The 23 T cell receptor beta chains in this list originate from one sample, sequenced in a study of blood T cells in healthy people across ages. A second PCR of about 6 to 11 cycles used a sample-barcoded 5' primer and a J-beta primer mix. TCRdb re-derived calls from the 5' RACE reads in MiXCR, one entry per CDR3 protein. Found here are some 780,000 distinct CDR3 sequences, approximately 53% of them singletons; the top ten hold about a quarter. Input material: blood. The receptors come from a man aged 35-49 years in good health.

This clonotype was recorded a few times. CDR3 DNA: TGTGCTAGTGGTTTGGCTTTTAGCCAGCGGGAGGCAAATGAGCAGTTCTTC. It specifies CASGLAFSQREANEQFF. This rearrangement joins TRBV12-5 to TRBJ2-1, with 9 bases matching TRBD2. This CDR3 contains 17 residues. Germline-derived CDR1 and CDR2 are LGHNT and FRNRAP. The trim removed 1 base at V and 7 bases at J, leaving 11 bases unmatched.

The rearrangement joins TRBV6-5 to TRBJ1-2, with 8 bases matching TRBD1. The CDR3 totals 14 residues. Germline lookup yields CDR1 MNHEY and CDR2 SVGAGI. Trimming removed 3 bases from V and 2 bases from J; junction bases left unmatched: 2. CDR3 DNA sequence: TGTGCCAGCAGTTATCGACAGGGGAACTATGGCTACACCTTC. Its protein product is CASSYRQGNYGYTF.

The V gene is TRBV6-2 or TRBV6-3, the J gene TRBJ1-2, with 8 nucleotides matching TRBD1. The CDR3 spans 14 residues. CDR1 and CDR2 (germline): MNHEY, SVGEGT. V lost 5 bases, J lost 3 bases, and 5 bases stayed unmatched. The chain's CDR3 is CASSRLDRDYGYTF. The CDR3 nucleotides read TGTGCCAGCAGTCGACTGGACAGGGACTATGGCTACACCTTC.

Points on this clonotype: This may stem from a read error, because a much larger clone lies one nucleotide away. The chain is built from TRBV5-1 and TRBJ2-1; either TRBD1 or TRBD2 may supply D (5 bases each). Looked up from germline, CDR1 is SGHRS and CDR2 is YFSETQ. This CDR3 spans 13 amino acids. The V gene lost 5 bases and the J gene lost 10 bases, with 16 bases spanning the gap. The CDR3 is CASRTPGRYEQFF. The CDR3 nucleotides read TGCGCCAGCAGAACCCCGGGGCGCTACGAGCAGTTCTTC.

There are a few counts of this clonotype. Relative to the germline gene, one junction end is altered; a read error may explain this. The gene calls are TRBV3-1 and TRBJ2-2; tentative D call: TRBD1 (6 bases). The V gene's germline CDR1 is LGHDT and CDR2 YNNKEL (reference sequence). CDR3 size: 17 residues. CDR3 sequence (DNA): TGTGCCAGTAGCCAAGTTAGGGACACTTCGAACACCGGGGAGCTGTTTTTT. The encoded protein is CASSQVRDTSNTGELFF.

With respect to this clonotype: One junction end does not reproduce the germline sequence, and a read error may be involved. The chain joins TRBV20-1 to TRBJ2-5; no clear D gene. Germline-derived CDR1 and CDR2 are DFQATT and SNEGSKA (reference sequence). This CDR3 spans 16 amino acids. The CDR3 nucleotides read TGCAATGCTAGAGACCCCCTAACTTTTCCCCAAGAGACCCAGTACTTC. Translated: CNARDPLTFPQETQYF.

This clonotype was counted between two and nine times. The CDR3 DNA follows: TGCGCCAGCAGCCAGGGCGGGGGCACACTCCGACATGGCTACACCTTC. This translates into CASSQGGGTLRHGYTF. The V call is TRBV4-3, the J call TRBJ1-2; D is perhaps TRBD1 (6 bases). Germline V gene lookup returns CDR1 LGHNA and CDR2 YSLEER. The CDR3 sequence is 16 residues long. The V gene lost 3 bases and the J gene lost 6 bases, with 20 bases spanning the gap.

This chain links TRBV5-1 with TRBJ2-1; 12 bases map to TRBD1. CDR3 length: 17 amino acids. CDR1 is SGHRS and CDR2 is YFSETQ in the germline V gene. After removal of 0 bases from V and 10 bases from J, the junction contained 11 bases not matched to a gene. CDR3 DNA: TGCGCCAGCAGCTTGGGTAGGCGGGACAGGGGGCATCACGAGCAGTTCTTC. It specifies CASSLGRRDRGHHEQFF.

The J gene is TRBJ2-1, the V gene TRBV7-2; 10 bases are shared with TRBD2. This CDR3 spans 17 amino acids. V shed 1 base and J 3 bases; nucleotides not matched to a gene: 6. Germline V gene sequence: CDR1 SGHTA, CDR2 FQGNSA. The CDR3 sequence is CASSLVVLAGNYNEQFF. The CDR3 region has the DNA TGTGCCAGCAGCTTAGTTGTACTAGCGGGGAACTACAATGAGCAGTTCTTC.

V is TRBV10-3 and J is TRBJ2-1; D uncertain. The V gene lost 3 bases and the J gene lost 5 bases, with 8 bases spanning the gap. Germline V gene lookup returns CDR1 ENHRY and CDR2 SYGVKD. The CDR3 consists of 13 residues. The CDR3 reads CAISDRVDNEQFF. In DNA form, the CDR3 reads TGTGCCATCAGTGACAGAGTGGACAATGAGCAGTTCTTC.

The gene calls are TRBV5-1 and TRBJ1-1; D is unclear. Trimming cost V 2 bases and J 5 bases, with 16 bases left between them. The CDR3 has 15 residues. CDR1 is SGHRS, CDR2 YFSETQ, per germline. The CDR3: CASSLLTGENTEAFF. Written as DNA, the CDR3 is TGCGCCAGCAGCTTACTAACCGGGGAAAATACTGAAGCTTTCTTT.

This clonotype was observed many times. The chain carries TRBV11-1 and TRBJ2-5; 7 nucleotides agree with TRBD1. This CDR3 region has 14 residues. Germline values: CDR1 SGHAT, CDR2 FQDESV (reference sequence). The trim removed 4 bases at V and 13 bases at J, leaving 15 bases unmatched. In DNA form, the CDR3 reads TGTGCCAGCAGCTCGACCCAGAAAGACAGGGCTGGGTACTTC. Amino acids: CASSSTQKDRAGYF.

This clonotype has only a few counts. The V and J genes are TRBV9 and TRBJ2-7; D call uncertain. CDR3 length: 13 residues. Germline V gives CDR1 SGDLS, CDR2 YYNGEE. Trimming removed 0 bases at V and 2 bases at J, with 6 bases between. The CDR3 nucleotides read TGTGCCAGCAGCGTAGTCAGGACCTACGAGCAGTACTTC. Its protein is CASSVVRTYEQYF.

This chain joins TRBV27 and TRBJ2-7; 7 nucleotides line up with TRBD1. CDR1 and CDR2 from the germline V gene are MNHEY and SMNVEV (reference sequence). J was trimmed by 7 bases and V by 4 bases; bases with no gene match: 22. The CDR3 consists of 18 residues. DNA for the CDR3: TGTGCCAGCAGTTCCCCCCTGACAGGGACGAGCTCCTACAATGAGCAGTACTTC. Residues: CASSSPLTGTSSYNEQYF.

This chain connects TRBV29-1 to TRBJ2-1; D unclear. In germline, CDR1 is SQVTM, CDR2 ANQGSEA. With 0 bases removed from V and 5 bases from J, the gap between germline ends came to 8 bases. The length of the CDR3 is 13 residues. The DNA of the CDR3 is TGCAGCGTTGAAGAGGTGGCTAACAATGAGCAGTTCTTC. Amino acids: CSVEEVANNEQFF.

The CDR3 DNA is TGTGCCAGCAGCGTAGGAGATATAGGGCAGCCCTATGGCTACACCTTC. Protein product: CASSVGDIGQPYGYTF. The V call is TRBV9, the J call TRBJ1-2; unclear D gene. The germline CDR1 and CDR2 sequences are SGDLS and YYNGEE. The CDR3 runs 16 residues. V shed 0 bases and J shed 4 bases, with 16 bases lying between them.

The chain links TRBV28 to TRBJ1-1, with 9 positions matching TRBD1. This CDR3 comprises 15 residues. CDR1 and CDR2 from the germline V gene are MDHEN and SYDVKM. The trim removed 4 bases at V and 2 bases at J, leaving 5 bases unmatched. In nucleotides, the CDR3 is TGTGCCAGCAGTTCCGGGACAGGGATAAACACTGAAGCTTTCTTT. Translated: CASSSGTGINTEAFF.

The V call is TRBV9, the J call TRBJ1-5, with 9 bases that match TRBD1. Per germline, CDR1 SGDLS and CDR2 YYNGEE. Unmatched junction bases numbered 5, after V lost 0 bases and J lost 7 bases. The CDR3 spans 15 residues. The DNA of the CDR3 is TGTGCCAGCAGCGTAGGGGGACAGGGCTGGCAGCCCCAGCATTTT. Translating it yields CASSVGGQGWQPQHF.

This rearrangement joins TRBV12-3 or TRBV12-4 to TRBJ1-5, with 10 bases identical to TRBD1. The V gene end was trimmed by 5 bases and the J gene end by 9 bases; junction bases not matched to a gene: 25. This CDR3 region has 20 residues. The CDR3 DNA is TGTGCCAGCAGTCGACTCGCAGTCACTCCGGGACAGGGGAAATTTAGGCCCCAGCATTTT. Amino acid sequence: CASSRLAVTPGQGKFRPQHF.

This chain connects TRBV6-6 to TRBJ2-5; tentative D call: TRBD2 (5 bases). CDR1 MNHNY and CDR2 SVGAGI come from the germline V gene (reference sequence). The CDR3 covers 14 residues. V lost 6 bases and J lost 11, with 22 bases in between. In DNA, the CDR3 is TGTGCCAGCAGCTCCACCGGGATGAAGAATGAGCAGTACTTC. It translates to CASSSTGMKNEQYF.

This clonotype was seen a few times. The chain carries TRBV25-1 and TRBJ2-3; D is tentatively TRBD1 or TRBD2 (6 bases each). Trimming took 2 bases from V and 1 from J, leaving 16 bases between them. Germline V lookup: CDR1 MGHDK, CDR2 SYGVNS. This CDR3 contains 17 residues. CDR3 sequence: CASSEDRGGLGTDTQYF. CDR3 nucleotides: TGTGCCAGCAGTGAAGATCGTGGGGGGCTTGGCACAGATACGCAGTATTTT.

The chain recombines TRBV19 with TRBJ1-5; D is possibly TRBD1 (6 bases). The CDR3 runs 13 residues. The germline CDR1 and CDR2 sequences are LNHDA and SQIVND (reference sequence). V lost 9 bases and J 3 bases, leaving 12 bases between the germline ends. CDR3 in amino acids: CASQTGLNQPQHF. DNA for the CDR3: TGTGCCAGCCAGACAGGCCTCAATCAGCCCCAGCATTTT. Complete variable domain (other parts from reference TRBV19 and TRBJ1-5): DGGITQSPKYLFRKEGQNVTLSCEQNLNHDAMYWYRQDPGQGLRLIYYSQIVNDFQKGDIAEGYSVSREKKESFPLTVTSAQKNPTAFYLCASQTGLNQPQHFGDGTRLSIL.

The V and J genes are TRBV4-2 and TRBJ1-5, with D perhaps TRBD1 (6 bases). There are 15 residues in the CDR3. CDR1 and CDR2 from the germline V gene are LGHNA and YNFKEQ. The V gene lost 3 bases and the J gene lost 6 bases, with 15 bases spanning the gap. The CDR3: CASSQGKQGVQPQHF. DNA of the CDR3: TGTGCCAGCAGCCAGGGCAAACAGGGAGTTCAGCCCCAGCATTTT.